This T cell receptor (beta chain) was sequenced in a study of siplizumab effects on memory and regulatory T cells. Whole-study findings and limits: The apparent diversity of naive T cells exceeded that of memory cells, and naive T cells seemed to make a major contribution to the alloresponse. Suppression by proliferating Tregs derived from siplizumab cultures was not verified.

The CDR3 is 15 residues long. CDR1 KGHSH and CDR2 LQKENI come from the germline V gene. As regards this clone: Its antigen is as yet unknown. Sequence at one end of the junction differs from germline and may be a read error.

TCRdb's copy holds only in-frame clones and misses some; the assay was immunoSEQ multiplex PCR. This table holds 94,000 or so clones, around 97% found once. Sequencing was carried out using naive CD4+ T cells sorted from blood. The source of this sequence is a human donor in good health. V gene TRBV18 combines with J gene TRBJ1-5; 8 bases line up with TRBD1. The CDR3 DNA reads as TGTGCCAGCTCATCACCGGGACAGGCCGATCAGCCCCAGCATTTT. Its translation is CASSSPGQADQPQHF.